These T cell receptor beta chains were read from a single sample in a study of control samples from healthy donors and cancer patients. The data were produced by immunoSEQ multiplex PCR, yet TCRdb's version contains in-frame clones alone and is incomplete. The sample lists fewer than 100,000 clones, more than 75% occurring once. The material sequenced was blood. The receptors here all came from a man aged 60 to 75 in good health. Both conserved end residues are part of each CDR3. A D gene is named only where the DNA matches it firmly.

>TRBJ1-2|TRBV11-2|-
TGTGCCAGCAGCTTAGGTCTACAGGGACCCTATGGCTACACCTTC
CASSLGLQGPYGYTF
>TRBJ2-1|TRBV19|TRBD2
TGTGCCACCGGACTAGCGGGAGGACCCGTGAATGAGCAGTTCTTC
CATGLAGGPVNEQFF
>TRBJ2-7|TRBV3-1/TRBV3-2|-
TGTGCCAGCAGCCAGAGTCAGGCTCAGGAGCAGTACTTC
CASSQSQAQEQYF
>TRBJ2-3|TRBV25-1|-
TGTGCCAGCAGTGGACCCTCCCCGGGTCGGGATACGCAGTATTTT
CASSGPSPGRDTQYF
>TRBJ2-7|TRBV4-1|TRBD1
TGCGCCAGCAGCCCCGGGACAGGTCGCTCCTACGAGCAGTACTTC
CASSPGTGRSYEQYF
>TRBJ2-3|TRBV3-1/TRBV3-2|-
TGTGCCAGCAGCCAACAACCGGGGAGCGATACGCAGTATTTT
CASSQQPGSDTQYF
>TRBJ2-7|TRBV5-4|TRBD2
TGTGCCAGCAGCCCTAGCGGGGGGGCCCTCGAGCAGTACTTC
CASSPSGGALEQYF
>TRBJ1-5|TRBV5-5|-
TGTGCCAGCAGCTTGGGGTATCCGCGCAATCAGCCCCAGCATTTT
CASSLGYPRNQPQHF
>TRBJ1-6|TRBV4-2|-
TGTGCCAGCAGCCAAGCCATCAAGGATAATTCACCCCTCCACTTT
CASSQAIKDNSPLHF
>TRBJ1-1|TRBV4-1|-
TGCGCCAGCAGCCAAGAGACGGGAGGGAACACTGAAGCTTTCTTT
CASSQETGGNTEAFF